Listed below are T cell receptor beta chains from one sample, sequenced in a study of cytomegalovirus exposure and HLA in healthy donors. The method was immunoSEQ multiplex PCR; TCRdb's version includes in-frame clones alone and lacks a portion of them. Among roughly 100,000 clones, 74% were seen once, and the ten largest hold more than 2%. The sample comprised PBMCs. These receptors originate from a man between 45 and 60 years old in good health and CMV-seropositive. Both conserved end residues are trimmed from each CDR3. Some rows have no size entry. The others give once, few or many, or a class for an expanded clone.

TRBV2	.	TRBJ1-1	ASRRSTEAF
TRBV7-6	.	TRBJ1-2	ASSLGVGVGYGYT
TRBV11-1	.	TRBJ2-2	ASSFTGLNTGELF
TRBV7-9	.	TRBJ2-3	ASSLAGDDTQY
TRBV7-9	.	TRBJ1-1	ASSSQGGNTEAF
TRBV27	.	TRBJ2-1	ASSLTEVYLYNEQF
TRBV5-1	few	TRBJ1-1	ASSSIPGYDTEAF
TRBV6-5	once	TRBJ2-5	ASSYSRQVGGTQY
TRBV7-8	.	TRBJ1-2	ASSLAAGNYGYT
TRBV6-1	.	TRBJ2-7	ASRTGLGYEQY
TRBV5-4	.	TRBJ2-1	ASRDERGGQNEQF
TRBV7-3	.	TRBJ2-1	ASSLTYGNTNEQF
TRBV5-1	.	TRBJ2-1	ASSLAAGGYNEQF
TRBV6-1	.	TRBJ1-5	ASSERQGIGQPQH
TRBV5-1	.	TRBJ2-1	ASSVTSGGEGEQF
TRBV2	.	TRBJ2-7	ASSQEGARYEQY
TRBV10-2	.	TRBJ2-7	ASSTASTYEQY
TRBV5-1	.	TRBJ1-4	ASSSGQGLRNEKLF
TRBV27	.	TRBJ1-3	ASSPATGSGNTIY
TRBV2	.	TRBJ1-2	ASSDLGGQVGYGYT
TRBV28	.	TRBJ1-2	ASSLGQGYGYT
TRBV5-1	few	TRBJ2-5	ASSLVTGGETQY
TRBV7-3	.	TRBJ1-5	ASSFDTGQNQPQH
TRBV19	.	TRBJ2-7	ARPPLAAERVREQY
TRBV12-5	.	TRBJ2-2	ASTIRQGNNGELF
TRBV25-1	few	TRBJ1-2	ASSESGPYGYT
TRBV5-1	.	TRBJ2-7	ASSPGQGVDYEQY
TRBV5-3	.	TRBJ1-2	ARSSVTGAYGYT
TRBV27	.	TRBJ1-2	ASSLRPGYFGENYGYT
TRBV9	.	TRBJ2-7	ASSARIAGITEQY
TRBV5-1	.	TRBJ2-3	ASSLESAGLSTDTQY
TRBV5-1	.	TRBJ2-3	ASSLAPSTDTQY
TRBV7-3	.	.	ASSLTPGQGTEQY
TRBV5-1	.	TRBJ2-3	ASSLARVASGGGADTQY
TRBV5-6	.	TRBJ2-4	ASSSTNIQY
TRBV15	.	TRBJ1-2	ATSLDRGLSGYT
TRBV5-4	.	TRBJ1-1	ASRAQGWGNTEAF
TRBV18	.	TRBJ2-5	ASSPSRETQY
TRBV2	few	TRBJ1-1	ASSGRGRETEAF
TRBV9	.	TRBJ1-4	ASSVAPQGKGFTTNEKLF
TRBV5-4	.	TRBJ2-3	ASSGIAGGQRDTQY
TRBV5-1	.	TRBJ2-2	ASSLGLAGGPNTGELF
TRBV5-1	.	TRBJ1-1	ASSLDDMNTEAF
TRBV15	.	TRBJ2-5	ATSRLKGTVETQY
TRBV6-6	.	TRBJ1-3	ASGQARLPSGNTIY
TRBV7-2	.	TRBJ2-5	ASSRLASETQY
TRBV6-1	.	TRBJ2-2	ASSKQNTGELF